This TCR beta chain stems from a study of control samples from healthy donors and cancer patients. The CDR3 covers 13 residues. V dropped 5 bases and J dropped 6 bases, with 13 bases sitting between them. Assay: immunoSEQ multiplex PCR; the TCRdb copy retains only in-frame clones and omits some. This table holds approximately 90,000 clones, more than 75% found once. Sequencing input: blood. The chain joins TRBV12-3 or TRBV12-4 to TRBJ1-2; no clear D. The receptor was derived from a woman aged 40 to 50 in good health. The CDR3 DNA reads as TGTGCCAGCAGTAACCAGGCTAGCCATGGCTACACCTTC. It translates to CASSNQASHGYTF.